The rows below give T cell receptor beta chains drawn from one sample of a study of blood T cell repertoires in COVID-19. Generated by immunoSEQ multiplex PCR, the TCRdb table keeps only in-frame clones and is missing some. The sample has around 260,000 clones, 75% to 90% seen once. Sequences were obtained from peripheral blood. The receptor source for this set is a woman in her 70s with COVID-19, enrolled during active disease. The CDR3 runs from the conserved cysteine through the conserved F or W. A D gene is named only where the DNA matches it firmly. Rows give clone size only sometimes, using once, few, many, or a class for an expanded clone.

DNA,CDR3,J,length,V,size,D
TGTGCCAGCAGTCCCGGGGACACTGGGACCTACGAGCAGTACTTC,CASSPGDTGTYEQYF,TRBJ2-7,15,TRBV28,-,-
TGCGCCAGCAGCCAAGACGGGACAGGGGGTCAGGACTATGGCTACACCTTC,CASSQDGTGGQDYGYTF,TRBJ1-2,17,TRBV4-1,-,TRBD1
TGTGCCAGCAGTTTAGGACAGTGGAACTATGGCTACACCTTC,CASSLGQWNYGYTF,TRBJ1-2,14,TRBV27,-,-
TGTGCCAGCAGTTTCAGTCAGGCCCATGGGGATACGCAGTATTTT,CASSFSQAHGDTQYF,TRBJ2-3,15,TRBV27,-,-
TGTGCCTGGAGTCCCCTGACAGGGGTGGAAGCCAAAAACATTCAGTACTTC,CAWSPLTGVEAKNIQYF,TRBJ2-4,17,TRBV30,-,TRBD1
TGTGCCAGTAGTTCCTCCGGGGGACGCGCCGGTGGCTACACCTTC,CASSSSGGRAGGYTF,TRBJ1-2,15,TRBV19,-,-
TGTGCCAGCAGCCGGGTGGGGCAGGGCGGAGATACGCAGTATTTT,CASSRVGQGGDTQYF,TRBJ2-3,15,TRBV7-9,-,-
TGCGCCAGCAGCGAGAAGACAGGGGGAGACGGCTACACCTTC,CASSEKTGGDGYTF,TRBJ1-2,14,TRBV5-1,-,TRBD1
TGTGCCAGCAGCTTGGGACAGGGGGCCTACGAGCAGTACTTC,CASSLGQGAYEQYF,TRBJ2-7,14,TRBV11-2,-,TRBD1
TGTGCCAGTAGTAAAAGAGGCAACTCTAACTATGGCTACACCTTC,CASSKRGNSNYGYTF,TRBJ1-2,15,TRBV19,-,-
TGTGCCAGCAGCTTAAGAGGTAGCGGGATTTACAATGAGCAGTTCTTC,CASSLRGSGIYNEQFF,TRBJ2-1,16,TRBV7-3,-,TRBD2
TGTGCCAGCAGTGCACAGGGCAGCTCCTACGAGCAGTACTTC,CASSAQGSSYEQYF,TRBJ2-7,14,TRBV27,-,-
TGTGCCAGCTCACCTTTCATCACAGGGTCGGGTGAAGCTTTCTTT,CASSPFITGSGEAFF,TRBJ1-1,15,TRBV18,-,-
TGTGCCAGCAGGGTATGGGGACAGCTATCATATGGCTACACCTTC,CASRVWGQLSYGYTF,TRBJ1-2,15,TRBV28,-,TRBD1
TGTGCCAGCAGCTTGGCCGGCAGGGGAGCTTTTACTGAAGCTTTCTTT,CASSLAGRGAFTEAFF,TRBJ1-1,16,TRBV5-5,few,-
TGTGCCAGCGGGCAGTGGGGCCCGAATGAAAAACTGTTTTTT,CASGQWGPNEKLFF,TRBJ1-4,14,TRBV25-1,-,-
TGTGCCAGCAGTTTGCAGTCCAACACTGAAGCTTTCTTT,CASSLQSNTEAFF,TRBJ1-1,13,TRBV6-6,-,-
TGTGCCAGCAGCCAAGTCCGGGAGACCCAAGAGACCCAGTACTTC,CASSQVRETQETQYF,TRBJ2-5,15,TRBV3-1/TRBV3-2,-,-
TGTGCCAGCAGGCCGGGACTAGCGGGAGGGGGTACCGGGGAGCTGTTTTTT,CASRPGLAGGGTGELFF,TRBJ2-2,17,TRBV5-4,-,TRBD2
TGTGCCAGCAGCCAAGGTCAGGCTGGTACGCAGTATTTT,CASSQGQAGTQYF,TRBJ2-3,13,TRBV3-1/TRBV3-2,-,-
TGTGCCAGTAGATGGGGAGGCTATGGCTACACCTTC,CASRWGGYGYTF,TRBJ1-2,12,TRBV19,-,-
TGTGCCAGCAGCCAAGTGACTGTTGACACTGAAGCTTTCTTT,CASSQVTVDTEAFF,TRBJ1-1,14,TRBV3-1/TRBV3-2,-,-
TGTGCCAGCTCACCAGACAGGCAGGGCGAGCAGTACTTC,CASSPDRQGEQYF,TRBJ2-7,13,TRBV18,-,-
TGCGCCAGCAGCTACCTAGATCGCCAAGAGACCCAGTACTTC,CASSYLDRQETQYF,TRBJ2-5,14,TRBV5-1,-,-
TGCAGTGCTAGTGCTGACTATTATTCACCCCTCCACTTT,CSASADYYSPLHF,TRBJ1-6,13,TRBV20-1,-,-
TGTGCCATCAGTTTCGGGAGTCCCGGGGCCAACGTCCTGACTTTC,CAISFGSPGANVLTF,TRBJ2-6,15,TRBV10-3,-,-
TGTGCCAGTAGTTTCCAGACAGGGCATAGCAATCAGCCCCAGCATTTT,CASSFQTGHSNQPQHF,TRBJ1-5,16,TRBV19,-,TRBD1
TGTGCCAGCAGCCTCCTACAAATCCCGGGAGAAACAGATACGCAGTATTTT,CASSLLQIPGETDTQYF,TRBJ2-3,17,TRBV7-2,-,-